This is a list of T cell receptor beta chains from one sample in a study of cytomegalovirus exposure and HLA in healthy donors. The table came from immunoSEQ multiplex PCR; TCRdb's copy has only in-frame clones and leaves some out. Of about 170,000 clones in the sample, approximately 87% are singletons; the top ten hold roughly 6%. The specimen sequenced was PBMCs. These receptor sequences come from a woman aged 25-40 years in good health and CMV-seronegative. Each CDR3 is given with its conserved first and last residue. Each record gives: D gene, V gene, J gene, clone size, CDR3 DNA, CDR3 protein. A D gene is named only where the DNA matches it firmly. A row's size may be missing; if present it is once, few, many or a size class.

NA	TRBV5-4	TRBJ2-2	NA	TGTGCCAGCAGCTTGAGGCAACAGAACACCGGGGAGCTGTTTTTT	CASSLRQQNTGELFF
NA	TRBV6-1	TRBJ2-3	once	TGTGCCAGCAGTGAATTCGGGCCCGGACCTAGCACAGATACGCAGTATTTT	CASSEFGPGPSTDTQYF
NA	TRBV9	TRBJ2-7	NA	TGTGCCAGCAGCGTAGGTGGGAGCACGTCCTACGAGCAGTACTTC	CASSVGGSTSYEQYF
TRBD1	TRBV11-3	TRBJ2-7	NA	TGTGCCAGCAGCTTAATGGGACAGGGGGACTACGAGCAGTACTTC	CASSLMGQGDYEQYF
NA	TRBV28	TRBJ2-7	NA	TGTGCCAGCAGTCGACAGAGGGACAACTACGAGCAGTACTTC	CASSRQRDNYEQYF
TRBD2	TRBV11-2	TRBJ2-5	NA	TGTGCCAGCAGCTTAGGCGGGGGGGCCCTTGAGACCCAGTACTTC	CASSLGGGALETQYF
TRBD1	TRBV6-5	TRBJ2-3	NA	TGTGCCAGCCGCCGGACAGGGCTGCCAGATACGCAGTATTTT	CASRRTGLPDTQYF
TRBD1	TRBV5-5	TRBJ1-3	NA	TGTGCCAGCAGCTTGGTCCCACAGGGGTTCGGAAACACCATATATTTT	CASSLVPQGFGNTIYF
TRBD1	TRBV11-2	TRBJ1-3	few	TGTGCCAGCAGCCCATGGACAGGGGGCGGTGGAAACACCATATATTTT	CASSPWTGGGGNTIYF
NA	TRBV4-3	TRBJ2-3	many	TGCGCCAGCAGCCAAGGGACTTTTCGCACAGATACGCAGTATTTT	CASSQGTFRTDTQYF
TRBD1	TRBV6-6	TRBJ2-3	NA	TGTGCCAGCAGTTACTCGGTTGGACAGGGACGGGACACGCAGTATTTT	CASSYSVGQGRDTQYF
TRBD1	TRBV4-3	TRBJ1-2	NA	TGCGCCAGCAGCCCCCGGACAGGGTTCAGTGGCTACACCTTC	CASSPRTGFSGYTF
NA	TRBV27	TRBJ2-4	NA	TGTGCCAGCAGTTTAAGGGCAGTGGGGAACATTCAGTACTTC	CASSLRAVGNIQYF
NA	TRBV6-5	TRBJ1-1	NA	TGTGCCAGCGCTCCGGCAGGGTTGAACACTGAAGCTTTCTTT	CASAPAGLNTEAFF
TRBD2	TRBV14	TRBJ2-7	NA	TGTGCCAGCAGCCTAGCGGGAGGGTCCTACGAGCAGTACTTC	CASSLAGGSYEQYF
TRBD1	TRBV28	TRBJ1-2	NA	TGTGCCAGCAGCCTCGCAACAGGGGGAGGCTACACCTTC	CASSLATGGGYTF
NA	TRBV6-1	TRBJ1-4	NA	TGTGCCAGCAGTGACCCCCGTGGTCAGGCCGGGGAAAAACTGTTTTTT	CASSDPRGQAGEKLFF
TRBD1	TRBV5-4	TRBJ1-3	NA	TGTGCCAGCAGCTCAGGGACAGGGAAAAAGGCCCCAAACACCATATATTTT	CASSSGTGKKAPNTIYF